The T cell receptor beta chain under discussion was sequenced for a study of persistence of HIV-infected CD4 T cells. A word on this clone: The antigen is undetermined.

This was the immunoSEQ version 4 assay in survey mode. Repertoires were generated with immunoSEQ multiplex PCR, while TCRdb's copy carries only in-frame clones and drops some. The data contain about 64,000 clones, 70% to 75% of them singletons. The stimulus was an HIV-1 Gag 15-mer peptide pool, about 1 ug/peptide/mL. Sorted nonresponding memory CD4+ T cells were CD40L-negative, CD69-negative, CD45RO-high. The CDR3 contains 15 residues. Germline V gene data show CDR1 as MNHEY and CDR2 as SVGAGI. V was shortened by 5 bases and J by 0 bases, with 10 bases between the two germline ends. The rearrangement joins TRBV6-5 to TRBJ2-2, with unresolved D. The receptor comes from an adult man with HIV who was CMV-seropositive. Source: CD4+ T cells sorted from PBMCs after roughly 20-hour stimulation, taken from a patient who received antiretroviral therapy. DNA for the CDR3: TGTGCCAGCAGTCTCCAGATAACGAACACCGGGGAGCTGTTTTTT. Its translation is CASSLQITNTGELFF.